The rows below give T cell receptor beta chains drawn from one sample of a study of T cell changes during pregnancy in multiple sclerosis. Clones were sequenced by immunoSEQ multiplex PCR, and TCRdb holds only the in-frame ones, with some missing. The sample carries about 46,000 clones, roughly 92% recorded once. The sample in question was CD4+ T cells from peripheral blood mononuclear cells, obtained in the second trimester of pregnancy. Receptors were obtained from a female donor in good health, enrolled as a control in a pregnancy study. The CDR3 runs from the conserved cysteine through the conserved F or W. Fields, in order: CDR3 DNA, CDR3 protein, J gene, D gene, clone size, CDR3 length, V gene. A D gene is named only where the DNA matches it firmly. Clone sizes are given selectively: once, few, many, or a class where the clone is expanded.

CDR3 DNA: TGTGCCAGCAGCGACCCCGGCGGGCAGGATGAAAAACTGTTTTTT
CDR3 protein: CASSDPGGQDEKLFF
J gene: TRBJ1-4
D gene: -
clone size: -
CDR3 length: 15
V gene: TRBV6-5

CDR3 DNA: TGTGCCAGCAGCTACGCGGCGGATGGCATTCAGTACTTC
CDR3 protein: CASSYAADGIQYF
J gene: TRBJ2-4
D gene: -
clone size: few
CDR3 length: 13
V gene: TRBV7-2

CDR3 DNA: TGTGCCAGCAGCTTAGCACCGGGGGGGAATAATTCACCCCTCCACTTT
CDR3 protein: CASSLAPGGNNSPLHF
J gene: TRBJ1-6
D gene: -
clone size: -
CDR3 length: 16
V gene: TRBV7-8

CDR3 DNA: TGTGCCAGTAGTTTTAACAGGAATTCGGAGCAGTACTTC
CDR3 protein: CASSFNRNSEQYF
J gene: TRBJ2-7
D gene: -
clone size: -
CDR3 length: 13
V gene: TRBV19

CDR3 DNA: TGTGCCAGTAGGTATCCCGGGACTGTGAATAGCAATCAGCCCCAGCATTTT
CDR3 protein: CASRYPGTVNSNQPQHF
J gene: TRBJ1-5
D gene: -
clone size: -
CDR3 length: 17
V gene: TRBV19

CDR3 DNA: TGTGCCAGCAGCTTTATAGCGGGGGAGACCGGGGAGCTGTTTTTT
CDR3 protein: CASSFIAGETGELFF
J gene: TRBJ2-2
D gene: TRBD2
clone size: once
CDR3 length: 15
V gene: TRBV7-2

CDR3 DNA: TGTGCCACCAGCAGAGCAGGGCTCCAGGAAGCTTTCTTT
CDR3 protein: CATSRAGLQEAFF
J gene: TRBJ1-1
D gene: -
clone size: -
CDR3 length: 13
V gene: TRBV15

CDR3 DNA: TGTGCCAGCAGCTTCCGGGACAGGGCTAACACTGAAGCTTTCTTT
CDR3 protein: CASSFRDRANTEAFF
J gene: TRBJ1-1
D gene: TRBD1
clone size: -
CDR3 length: 15
V gene: TRBV7-9

CDR3 DNA: TGTGCCTGGGGGGCCCGACTAGCGAGCTCAGATACGCAGTATTTT
CDR3 protein: CAWGARLASSDTQYF
J gene: TRBJ2-3
D gene: TRBD2
clone size: -
CDR3 length: 15
V gene: TRBV30

CDR3 DNA: TGTGCCAGCTCACTGGACAGGGTAGAGCATTCTAGCACAGATACGCAGTATTTT
CDR3 protein: CASSLDRVEHSSTDTQYF
J gene: TRBJ2-3
D gene: TRBD1
clone size: -
CDR3 length: 18
V gene: TRBV18

CDR3 DNA: TGTGCCAGCAGTCCGGACAGGCTCAGGGACAATGAGCAGTTCTTC
CDR3 protein: CASSPDRLRDNEQFF
J gene: TRBJ2-1
D gene: TRBD1
clone size: -
CDR3 length: 15
V gene: TRBV6-6

CDR3 DNA: TGTGCCAGCAGTTCAGGGGAGCAGTACTTC
CDR3 protein: CASSSGEQYF
J gene: TRBJ2-7
D gene: -
clone size: -
CDR3 length: 10
V gene: TRBV6-5

CDR3 DNA: TGCAGCGTTCGGTCCAAACAGGGGATGGCAGAGACCCAGTACTTC
CDR3 protein: CSVRSKQGMAETQYF
J gene: TRBJ2-5
D gene: TRBD1
clone size: once
CDR3 length: 15
V gene: TRBV29-1

CDR3 DNA: TGTGCCAGCAGCTTATTAGGCGGTCCAATAGACTACACCTTC
CDR3 protein: CASSLLGGPIDYTF
J gene: TRBJ1-2
D gene: -
clone size: -
CDR3 length: 14
V gene: TRBV7-9

CDR3 DNA: TGTGCCAGCCGTAAGCGGGGCACAGATACGCAGTATTTT
CDR3 protein: CASRKRGTDTQYF
J gene: TRBJ2-3
D gene: -
clone size: -
CDR3 length: 13
V gene: TRBV6-5

CDR3 DNA: TGTGCCAGCAGCTTGGTTGAGGGAAAGACCCAGTACTTC
CDR3 protein: CASSLVEGKTQYF
J gene: TRBJ2-5
D gene: -
clone size: -
CDR3 length: 13
V gene: TRBV5-4

CDR3 DNA: TGCGCCAGCAGCCCAACAGGGCCCAATCAGCCCCAGCATTTT
CDR3 protein: CASSPTGPNQPQHF
J gene: TRBJ1-5
D gene: -
clone size: -
CDR3 length: 14
V gene: TRBV5-1

CDR3 DNA: TGTGCCAGCAGACCACAGGGTCTCTATGGCTACACCTTC
CDR3 protein: CASRPQGLYGYTF
J gene: TRBJ1-2
D gene: -
clone size: -
CDR3 length: 13
V gene: TRBV7-2

CDR3 DNA: TGTGCCAGCAGCACACGGACAGGGACGGACATTCAGTACTTC
CDR3 protein: CASSTRTGTDIQYF
J gene: TRBJ2-4
D gene: TRBD1
clone size: -
CDR3 length: 14
V gene: TRBV7-2

CDR3 DNA: TGTGCCAGCAGCTACCCTAGGGGGGGCACTGAAGCTTTCTTT
CDR3 protein: CASSYPRGGTEAFF
J gene: TRBJ1-1
D gene: -
clone size: -
CDR3 length: 14
V gene: TRBV7-2

CDR3 DNA: TGTGCCAGTAGTCCCCGCCTCCGGGACAGGGGGCTAGTCACTGAAGCTTTCTTT
CDR3 protein: CASSPRLRDRGLVTEAFF
J gene: TRBJ1-1
D gene: TRBD1
clone size: few
CDR3 length: 18
V gene: TRBV19

CDR3 DNA: TGTGCCAGTAGTGGGAGACTAGCGGGGTACAATGAGCAGTTCTTC
CDR3 protein: CASSGRLAGYNEQFF
J gene: TRBJ2-1
D gene: TRBD2
clone size: -
CDR3 length: 15
V gene: TRBV19

CDR3 DNA: TGTGCCATCAGTGAGGACAGGGTTGAAAAACTGTTTTTT
CDR3 protein: CAISEDRVEKLFF
J gene: TRBJ1-4
D gene: TRBD1
clone size: -
CDR3 length: 13
V gene: TRBV10-3

CDR3 DNA: TGTGCCAGCTCGCAACCGGGGGCGGGGGCTCCTACCTACAATGAGCAGTTCTTC
CDR3 protein: CASSQPGAGAPTYNEQFF
J gene: TRBJ2-1
D gene: -
clone size: -
CDR3 length: 18
V gene: TRBV18

CDR3 DNA: TGTGCCAGCAGTACGATCACCTCCCTACTCTCTGGGGCCAACGTCCTGACTTTC
CDR3 protein: CASSTITSLLSGANVLTF
J gene: TRBJ2-6
D gene: -
clone size: once
CDR3 length: 18
V gene: TRBV7-8

CDR3 DNA: TGTGCCTGGAGGGCAAATGAAAAACTGTTTTTT
CDR3 protein: CAWRANEKLFF
J gene: TRBJ1-4
D gene: -
clone size: -
CDR3 length: 11
V gene: TRBV30

CDR3 DNA: TGTGCCACCAAACGGACAGGGGGCGACTATGGCTACACCTTC
CDR3 protein: CATKRTGGDYGYTF
J gene: TRBJ1-2
D gene: TRBD1
clone size: once
CDR3 length: 14
V gene: TRBV19

CDR3 DNA: TGTGCCAGCAGCCCAGGGGCCGGGACAGGGAATTCACCCCTCCACTTT
CDR3 protein: CASSPGAGTGNSPLHF
J gene: TRBJ1-6
D gene: TRBD1
clone size: -
CDR3 length: 16
V gene: TRBV27

CDR3 DNA: TGTGCCAGCAGCCCAGACAGATATAATGAAAAACTGTTTTTT
CDR3 protein: CASSPDRYNEKLFF
J gene: TRBJ1-4
D gene: -
clone size: -
CDR3 length: 14
V gene: TRBV7-2

CDR3 DNA: TGTGCCAGCAGCTTGTGGGGGGGCCTAAATGAGCAGTTCTTC
CDR3 protein: CASSLWGGLNEQFF
J gene: TRBJ2-1
D gene: -
clone size: once
CDR3 length: 14
V gene: TRBV5-6

CDR3 DNA: TGTGCCAGCAGTGCGGTCCGGACAGCTCTCCACTTT
CDR3 protein: CASSAVRTALHF
J gene: TRBJ1-6
D gene: -
clone size: -
CDR3 length: 12
V gene: TRBV2